These T cell receptor beta chains were read from a single sample in a study of blood T cell repertoires in COVID-19. Here immunoSEQ multiplex PCR was the method, and the copy in TCRdb shows in-frame clones only, minus some. Found here are just over 300,000 clones, approximately 89% of them singletons; the top ten hold 1.5% to 2%. Material: peripheral blood. These receptors came from a woman between 25 and 40 years old with COVID-19, enrolled during active disease. Each CDR3 is given with its conserved first and last residue. The D gene is left open where the match is weak. Clone size, where shown, is once, few, many, or a class for clones that have expanded.

TRBJ2-3 16 . TRBV4-1 . CASSQEEGVGADTQYF TGCGCCAGCAGCCAAGAGGAAGGGGTTGGGGCAGATACGCAGTATTTT
TRBJ2-5 16 . TRBV7-9 TRBD2 CASSRRTSGPKETQYF TGTGCCAGCAGCCGTAGGACTAGCGGGCCCAAAGAGACCCAGTACTTC
TRBJ1-1 15 . TRBV19 . CASSSIGSRNTEAFF TGTGCCAGTAGTTCCATCGGGTCTAGAAACACTGAAGCTTTCTTT
TRBJ2-1 21 . TRBV2 TRBD2 CASSEVAGVAGAISSYNEQFF TGTGCCAGCAGTGAAGTTGCGGGCGTAGCGGGGGCCATATCCTCCTACAATGAGCAGTTCTTC
TRBJ2-7 14 . TRBV3-1/TRBV3-2 TRBD1 CASSRTGQRYEQYF TGTGCCAGCAGCCGAACGGGACAGCGATACGAGCAGTACTTC
TRBJ1-4 15 . TRBV18 TRBD1 CASSRAGTGAEKLFF TGTGCCAGCTCGCGTGCCGGGACAGGGGCCGAAAAACTGTTTTTT
TRBJ2-1 13 . TRBV6-5 . CASRDTIYNEQFF TGTGCCAGCAGGGACACTATATACAATGAGCAGTTCTTC
TRBJ2-3 16 . TRBV5-1 TRBD2 CASSYPRSGTTDTQYF TGCGCCAGCAGTTACCCCCGGAGCGGGACCACAGATACGCAGTATTTT
TRBJ1-2 16 . TRBV23-1 . CASSLQPTVSNYGYTF TGCGCCAGCAGTCTACAACCGACAGTATCTAACTATGGCTACACCTTC
TRBJ1-6 15 . TRBV7-8 TRBD1 CASSFGTGSNSPLHF TGTGCCAGCAGCTTCGGGACAGGGTCTAATTCACCCCTCCACTTT
TRBJ1-6 16 . TRBV5-5 . CASREQGALYNSPLHF TGTGCCAGCAGAGAACAGGGTGCACTCTATAATTCACCCCTCCACTTT
TRBJ2-3 15 . TRBV5-4 TRBD1 CASSSPGQRTDTQYF TGTGCCAGCAGCTCGCCGGGACAGCGCACAGATACGCAGTATTTT
TRBJ1-3 15 . TRBV5-1 . CASSLAASSGNTIYF TGCGCCAGCAGCTTGGCAGCGAGCTCTGGAAACACCATATATTTT
TRBJ2-1 14 . TRBV6-5 TRBD1 CASRRQGPYNEQFF TGTGCCAGCAGGCGACAGGGTCCCTACAATGAGCAGTTCTTC
TRBJ1-5 19 few TRBV4-1 . CASSQGPRLIKDSNQPQHF TGCGCCAGCAGCCAAGGTCCCAGGCTGATAAAAGATAGCAATCAGCCCCAGCATTTT
TRBJ1-2 15 . TRBV19 TRBD1 CASSIGTAANYGYTF TGTGCCAGTAGTATTGGGACAGCGGCTAACTATGGCTACACCTTC
TRBJ1-1 13 . TRBV7-2 . CASSTSPHTEAFF TGTGCCAGCAGCACGAGCCCTCACACTGAAGCTTTCTTT
TRBJ1-3 13 . TRBV2 . CASKGNSGNTIYF TGTGCCAGCAAGGGGAACTCTGGAAACACCATATATTTT
TRBJ2-3 17 . TRBV24-1 . CATSDLGSGDSTDTQYF TGTGCCACCAGTGATTTGGGTTCGGGAGACAGCACAGATACGCAGTATTTT
TRBJ1-5 16 . TRBV28 TRBD1 CASSPPRQGGNQPQHF TGTGCCAGCAGCCCTCCCAGACAGGGCGGCAATCAGCCCCAGCATTTT
TRBJ1-4 15 . TRBV7-9 . CASSLGLYGGEKLFF TGTGCCAGCAGCCTCGGGCTGTACGGGGGTGAAAAACTGTTTTTT
TRBJ1-3 15 . TRBV7-9 TRBD1 CASSPRGFSGNTIYF TGTGCCAGCAGCCCCAGGGGGTTCTCTGGAAACACCATATATTTT
TRBJ2-7 15 . TRBV30 TRBD1 CAVETWDRGSSEQYF TGTGCCGTTGAAACTTGGGACAGGGGTTCTAGCGAGCAGTACTTC
TRBJ1-2 12 . TRBV7-8 TRBD1 CASSLRGRGYTF TGTGCCAGCAGCCTTAGGGGGCGTGGCTACACCTTC
TRBJ1-2 11 . TRBV29-1 TRBD1 CSVQDRGGYTF TGCAGCGTTCAGGACAGGGGTGGCTACACCTTC
TRBJ2-1 14 . TRBV7-9 . CASSLVAGKNEQFF TGTGCCAGCAGCTTAGTAGCCGGGAAGAACGAGCAGTTCTTC
TRBJ2-1 11 . TRBV24-1 . CATSQGYEQFF TGTGCCACCTCCCAGGGGTATGAGCAGTTCTTC
TRBJ1-1 15 . TRBV11-3 . CASSVNRVRNTEAFF TGTGCCAGCAGCGTAAACAGGGTTAGGAACACTGAAGCTTTCTTT
TRBJ2-1 15 . TRBV9 TRBD2 CASSTASGGYNEQFF TGTGCCAGCAGCACCGCTAGCGGGGGGTACAATGAGCAGTTCTTC
TRBJ2-5 15 . TRBV11-2 TRBD2 CASSLAGGVQGTQYF TGTGCCAGCAGCTTAGCGGGGGGTGTTCAAGGGACCCAGTACTTC
TRBJ1-5 16 . TRBV5-6 . CASSLAGGGSSQPQHF TGTGCCAGCAGCTTGGCCGGCGGGGGCTCTAGTCAGCCCCAGCATTTT
TRBJ2-4 13 . TRBV19 . CASSPTVSNIQYF TGTGCCAGTAGCCCGACAGTGTCTAACATTCAGTACTTC
TRBJ2-1 14 . TRBV27 TRBD2 CASSGGVSYNEQFF TGTGCCAGCAGTGGGGGGGTGAGCTACAATGAGCAGTTCTTC
TRBJ2-3 15 . TRBV9 . CASSVVASGADTQYF TGTGCCAGCAGCGTAGTTGCCTCCGGGGCAGATACGCAGTATTTT
TRBJ2-1 14 . TRBV18 TRBD1 CASSPGQGDDEQFF TGTGCCAGCTCCCCGGGACAGGGGGACGATGAGCAGTTCTTC
TRBJ1-3 16 . TRBV18 . CASSPPVGRSGNTIYF TGTGCCAGCTCACCACCGGTGGGCCGCTCTGGAAACACCATATATTTT
TRBJ1-3 13 . TRBV5-1 . CASSQETSDTIYF TGCGCCAGCAGCCAGGAAACTTCCGACACCATATATTTT
TRBJ1-5 15 . TRBV18 . CASSPGLGGNQPQHF TGTGCCAGCTCACCAGGGCTCGGCGGCAATCAGCCCCAGCATTTT
TRBJ2-1 15 . TRBV9 TRBD2 CASSEPSGGIREQFF TGTGCCAGCAGCGAACCTAGCGGGGGGATCCGGGAGCAGTTCTTC
TRBJ1-3 16 few TRBV3-1/TRBV3-2 TRBD1 CASSQKTGGIGNTIYF TGTGCCAGCAGCCAAAAGACAGGGGGCATTGGAAACACCATATATTTT